The rows below give T cell receptor beta chains drawn from one sample of a study of shared clonotypes between healthy human individuals. Libraries were prepared by immunoSEQ multiplex PCR; TCRdb keeps only in-frame clonotypes and omits some of them. Of 640,000 or so clones in the sample, around 72% were seen once. Sequencing used memory CD4+ T cells sorted from blood. The receptor source for this set is a woman in her twenties or thirties in good health. Both conserved end residues are part of each CDR3. The D gene is left open where the match is weak. Clone size is given for some rows only: seen once, a few or many times, or a class if the clone is expanded.

v_call	j_call	d_call	clone_size	cdr3_nt	cdr3_aa
TRBV25-1	TRBJ1-4	.	.	TGTGCCAGCAGTGCGACCTCAGGGGAGCCTAATGAAAAACTGTTTTTT	CASSATSGEPNEKLFF
TRBV5-5	TRBJ1-2	.	.	TGTGCCAGCAGCTTGGAAACAACCGGATTGGGTGGCTACACCTTC	CASSLETTGLGGYTF
TRBV30	TRBJ1-1	.	.	TGTGCCGGTTACTCCTTCCTGGGGACTGAAGCTTTCTTT	CAGYSFLGTEAFF
TRBV21-1	TRBJ2-5	.	.	TGTGCCAGCAGCAAAGGGGGTCGATCGGCGGGACAAGCACAAGAGACCCAGTACTTC	CASSKGGRSAGQAQETQYF
TRBV28	TRBJ2-7	TRBD1	.	TGTGCCAGCAGTGCTTTGGACAGGAGTCCATACGAGCAGTACTTC	CASSALDRSPYEQYF
TRBV19	TRBJ1-1	.	.	TGTGCCAGTAGTACCAACGTGAACACTGAAGCTTTCTTT	CASSTNVNTEAFF
TRBV5-1	TRBJ2-1	.	.	TGCGCCAGCAGACCTATCTATCAACGCTCCTACAATGAGCAGTTCTTC	CASRPIYQRSYNEQFF
TRBV28	TRBJ1-5	.	few	TGTGCCAGCGTGGGACACAGCAATCAGCCCCAGCATTTT	CASVGHSNQPQHF
TRBV5-5	TRBJ1-1	TRBD1	.	TGTGCCAGCAGCCCGAGGGACAGGAACACTGAAGCTTTCTTT	CASSPRDRNTEAFF
TRBV29-1	TRBJ2-3	TRBD1	.	TGCAGCGTCCGGGACAGGGGAGGACAAGATACGCAGTATTTT	CSVRDRGGQDTQYF
TRBV28	TRBJ2-3	TRBD2	.	TGTGCCAGCAGTTCCCCCGGGAGGCTGACAGATACGCAGTATTTT	CASSSPGRLTDTQYF
TRBV7-9	TRBJ2-5	.	.	TGTGCCAGCAGCTTAACTCTGGGCCAAGAGACCCAGTACTTC	CASSLTLGQETQYF
TRBV29-1	TRBJ2-7	.	.	TGCAGCGTTGCTGTGGTACAGTACGAGCAGTACTTC	CSVAVVQYEQYF
TRBV29-1	TRBJ1-1	TRBD1	.	TGCAGCGTCGCTACGACAGGGTCGCACACTGAAGCTTTCTTT	CSVATTGSHTEAFF
TRBV30	TRBJ2-5	TRBD2	.	TGTGCCTGGAGTGTGGGAGCGGGGGCCCAAGAGACCCAGTACTTC	CAWSVGAGAQETQYF
TRBV2	TRBJ2-5	.	.	TGTGCCAGCAGGGGGGCTAGCGGTAGCCAAGAGACCCAGTACTTC	CASRGASGSQETQYF
TRBV18	TRBJ1-3	TRBD1	.	TGTGCCAGCTCACCACCCACAGGGGTTAACACCATATATTTT	CASSPPTGVNTIYF
TRBV15	TRBJ2-2	TRBD2	.	TGTGCCACCCTTAAGAGCGGGAGGGGCACCGGGGAGCTGTTTTTT	CATLKSGRGTGELFF
TRBV28	TRBJ1-1	.	.	TGTGCCAGCAGTTTAAATCCCTCCTATAACGAAGCTTTCTTT	CASSLNPSYNEAFF
TRBV6-1	TRBJ1-2	.	few	TGTGCCAGCAGTGAAGGATGGGATGAGGGGTACACCTTC	CASSEGWDEGYTF
TRBV6-6	TRBJ2-1	TRBD2	.	TGTGCCAGCAGGGGACTAGCGGACTTCTACAATGAGCAGTTCTTC	CASRGLADFYNEQFF